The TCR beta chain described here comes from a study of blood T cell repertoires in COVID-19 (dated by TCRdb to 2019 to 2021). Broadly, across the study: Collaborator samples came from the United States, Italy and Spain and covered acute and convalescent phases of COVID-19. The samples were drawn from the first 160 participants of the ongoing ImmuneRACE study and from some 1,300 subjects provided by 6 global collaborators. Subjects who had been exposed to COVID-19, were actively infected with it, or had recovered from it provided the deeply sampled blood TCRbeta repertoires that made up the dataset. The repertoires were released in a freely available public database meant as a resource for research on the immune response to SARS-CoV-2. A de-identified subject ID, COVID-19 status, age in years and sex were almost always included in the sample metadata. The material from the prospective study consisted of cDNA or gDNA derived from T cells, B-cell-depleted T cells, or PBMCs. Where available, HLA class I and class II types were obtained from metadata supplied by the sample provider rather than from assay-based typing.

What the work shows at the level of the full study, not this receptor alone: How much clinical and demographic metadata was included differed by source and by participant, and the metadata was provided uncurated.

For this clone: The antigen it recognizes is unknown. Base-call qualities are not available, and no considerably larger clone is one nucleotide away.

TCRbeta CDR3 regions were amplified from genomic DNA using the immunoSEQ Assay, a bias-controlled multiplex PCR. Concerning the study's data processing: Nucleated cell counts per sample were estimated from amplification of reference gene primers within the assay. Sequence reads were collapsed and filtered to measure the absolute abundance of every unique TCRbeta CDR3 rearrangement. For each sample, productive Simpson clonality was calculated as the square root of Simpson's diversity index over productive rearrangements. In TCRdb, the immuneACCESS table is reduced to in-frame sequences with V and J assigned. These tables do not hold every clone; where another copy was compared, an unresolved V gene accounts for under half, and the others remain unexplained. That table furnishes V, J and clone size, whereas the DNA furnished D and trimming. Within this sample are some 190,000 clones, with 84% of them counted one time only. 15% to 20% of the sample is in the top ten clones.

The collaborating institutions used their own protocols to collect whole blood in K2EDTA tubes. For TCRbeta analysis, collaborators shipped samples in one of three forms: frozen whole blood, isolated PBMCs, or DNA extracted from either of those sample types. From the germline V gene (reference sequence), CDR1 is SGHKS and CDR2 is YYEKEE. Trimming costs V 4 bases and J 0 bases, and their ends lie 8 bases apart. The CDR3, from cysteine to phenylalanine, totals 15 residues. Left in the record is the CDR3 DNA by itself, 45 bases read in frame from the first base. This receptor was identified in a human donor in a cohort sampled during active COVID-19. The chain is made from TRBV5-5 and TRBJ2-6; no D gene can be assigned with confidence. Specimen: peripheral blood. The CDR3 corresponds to CASSPRGSGANVLTF. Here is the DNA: TGTGCCAGCAGCCCCAGAGGCTCTGGGGCCAACGTCCTGACTTTC.